This note documents a single T cell receptor (beta chain) sequence. Primers: 60 Vbeta forward and 13 Jbeta reverse. Assay: immunoSEQ multiplex PCR; the TCRdb copy retains only in-frame clones and omits some. This sample's table has approximately 120,000 clones. This sample is drawn from a study of cytomegalovirus exposure and HLA in healthy donors. Germline loops: CDR1 MNHEY, CDR2 SVGAGI. The CDR3 covers 14 residues. V lost 2 bases, J lost 4 bases, and 12 bases lay in between. This TCR derives from a man aged 35-49 years in good health and CMV-seronegative. Sample: PBMCs. V gene TRBV6-5 combines with J gene TRBJ2-7; a possible D gene is TRBD2 (5 bases). CDR3 residues: CASSYSSWRYEQYF. DNA for the CDR3: TGTGCCAGCAGTTACAGTAGTTGGAGGTACGAGCAGTACTTC.